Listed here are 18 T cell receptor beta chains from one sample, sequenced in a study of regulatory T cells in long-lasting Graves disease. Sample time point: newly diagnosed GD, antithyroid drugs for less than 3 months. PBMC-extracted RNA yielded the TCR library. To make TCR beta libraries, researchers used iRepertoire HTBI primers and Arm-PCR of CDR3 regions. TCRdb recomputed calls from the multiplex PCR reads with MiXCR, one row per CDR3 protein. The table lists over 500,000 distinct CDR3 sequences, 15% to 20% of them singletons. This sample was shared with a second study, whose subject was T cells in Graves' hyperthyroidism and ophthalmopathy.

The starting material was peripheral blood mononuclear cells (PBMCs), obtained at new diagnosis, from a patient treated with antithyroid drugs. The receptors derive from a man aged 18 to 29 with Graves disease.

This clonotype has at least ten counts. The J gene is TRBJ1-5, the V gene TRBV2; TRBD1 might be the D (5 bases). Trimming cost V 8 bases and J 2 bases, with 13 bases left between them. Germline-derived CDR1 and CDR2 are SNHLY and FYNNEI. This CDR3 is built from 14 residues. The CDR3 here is CASRDLMGNQPQHF. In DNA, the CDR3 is TGTGCCAGCCGGGACTTAATGGGCAATCAGCCCCAGCATTTT.

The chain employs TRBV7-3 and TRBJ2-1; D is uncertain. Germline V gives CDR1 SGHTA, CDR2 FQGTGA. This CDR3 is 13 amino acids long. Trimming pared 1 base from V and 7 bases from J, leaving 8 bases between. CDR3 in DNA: TGTGCCAGCAGCTTAAGTCTGGGGAATGAGCAGTTCTTC. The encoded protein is CASSLSLGNEQFF.

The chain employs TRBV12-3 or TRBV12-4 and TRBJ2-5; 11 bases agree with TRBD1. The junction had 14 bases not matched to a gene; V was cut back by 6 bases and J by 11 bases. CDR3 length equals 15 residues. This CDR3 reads CASSSGTGGMSEQYF. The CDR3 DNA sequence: TGTGCCAGCAGCTCCGGGACAGGGGGGATGAGTGAGCAGTACTTC.

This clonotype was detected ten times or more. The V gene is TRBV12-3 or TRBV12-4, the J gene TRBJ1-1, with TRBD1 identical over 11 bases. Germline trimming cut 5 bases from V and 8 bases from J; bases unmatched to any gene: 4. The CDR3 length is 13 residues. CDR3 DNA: TGTGCCAGCAGTCCCGGACAGGGGGCCGAAGCTTTCTTT. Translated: CASSPGQGAEAFF.

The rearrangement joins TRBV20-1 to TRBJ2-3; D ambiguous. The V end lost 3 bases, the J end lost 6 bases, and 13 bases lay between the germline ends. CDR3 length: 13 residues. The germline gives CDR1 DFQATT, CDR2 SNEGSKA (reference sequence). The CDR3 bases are TGCAGTGCTAGGAGCCCTTCGGCGGATACGCAGTATTTT. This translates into CSARSPSADTQYF.

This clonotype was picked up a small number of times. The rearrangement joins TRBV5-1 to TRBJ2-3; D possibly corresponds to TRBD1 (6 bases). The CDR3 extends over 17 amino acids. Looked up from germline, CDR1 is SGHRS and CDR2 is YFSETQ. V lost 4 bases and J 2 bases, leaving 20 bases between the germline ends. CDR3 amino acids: CASSGHTGTLYTDTQYF. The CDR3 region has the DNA TGCGCCAGCAGCGGACATACCGGGACACTATACACAGATACGCAGTATTTT.

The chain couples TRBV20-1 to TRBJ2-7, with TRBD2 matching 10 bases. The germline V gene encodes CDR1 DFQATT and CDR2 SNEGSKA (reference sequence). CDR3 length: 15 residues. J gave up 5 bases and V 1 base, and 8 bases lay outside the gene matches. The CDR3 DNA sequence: TGCAGTGCTAGAGCTCCCGGGACTAGCGCCAACGAGCAGTACTTC. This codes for CSARAPGTSANEQYF.

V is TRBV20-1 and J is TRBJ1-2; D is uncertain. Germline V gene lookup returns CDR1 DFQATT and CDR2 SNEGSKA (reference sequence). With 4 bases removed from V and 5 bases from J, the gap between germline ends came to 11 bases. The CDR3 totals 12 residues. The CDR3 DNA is TGCAGTGCTAAACCCACGTCTTATGGCTACACCTTC. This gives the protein CSAKPTSYGYTF.

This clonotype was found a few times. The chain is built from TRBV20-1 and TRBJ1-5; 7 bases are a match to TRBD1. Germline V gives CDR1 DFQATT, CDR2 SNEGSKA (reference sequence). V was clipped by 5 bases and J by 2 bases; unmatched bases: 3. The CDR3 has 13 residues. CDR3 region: CSASQGRNQPQHF. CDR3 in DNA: TGCAGTGCTTCACAGGGGCGCAATCAGCCCCAGCATTTT.

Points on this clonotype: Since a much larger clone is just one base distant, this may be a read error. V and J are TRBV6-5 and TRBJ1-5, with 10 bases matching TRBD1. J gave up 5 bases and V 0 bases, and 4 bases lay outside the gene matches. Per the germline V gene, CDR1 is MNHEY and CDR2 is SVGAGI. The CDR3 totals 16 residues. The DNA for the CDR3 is TGTGCCAGCAGTTACTCAAGGGACAGGGGCCATCAGCCCCAGCATTTT. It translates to CASSYSRDRGHQPQHF.

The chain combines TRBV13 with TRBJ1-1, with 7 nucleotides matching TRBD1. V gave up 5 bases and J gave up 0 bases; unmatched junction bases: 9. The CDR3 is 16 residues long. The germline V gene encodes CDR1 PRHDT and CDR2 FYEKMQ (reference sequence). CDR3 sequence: CASSTRVRGMNTEAFF. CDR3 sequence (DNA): TGTGCCAGCAGCACTCGAGTCAGGGGGATGAACACTGAAGCTTTCTTT.

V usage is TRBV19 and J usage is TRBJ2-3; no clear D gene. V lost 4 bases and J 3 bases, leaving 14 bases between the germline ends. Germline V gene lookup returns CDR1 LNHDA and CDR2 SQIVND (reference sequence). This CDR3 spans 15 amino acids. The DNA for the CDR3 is TGTGCCAGTAGTACCTACACCCAACGGACAGATACGCAGTATTTT. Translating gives CASSTYTQRTDTQYF.

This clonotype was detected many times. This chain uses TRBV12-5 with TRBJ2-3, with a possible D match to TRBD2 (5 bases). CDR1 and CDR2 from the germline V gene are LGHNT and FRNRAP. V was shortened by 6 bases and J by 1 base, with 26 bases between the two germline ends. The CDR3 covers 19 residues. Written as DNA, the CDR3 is TGTGCTAGTGGCTCCCGGGCGGGCATAGGAGTTGGAGGCACAGATACGCAGTATTTT. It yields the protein CASGSRAGIGVGGTDTQYF.

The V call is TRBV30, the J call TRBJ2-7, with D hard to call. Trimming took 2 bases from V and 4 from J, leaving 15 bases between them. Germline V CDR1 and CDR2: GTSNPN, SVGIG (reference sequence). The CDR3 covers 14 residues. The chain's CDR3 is CAWSFDRLSYEQYF. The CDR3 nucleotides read TGTGCCTGGAGTTTCGACCGCCTCAGTTACGAGCAGTACTTC.

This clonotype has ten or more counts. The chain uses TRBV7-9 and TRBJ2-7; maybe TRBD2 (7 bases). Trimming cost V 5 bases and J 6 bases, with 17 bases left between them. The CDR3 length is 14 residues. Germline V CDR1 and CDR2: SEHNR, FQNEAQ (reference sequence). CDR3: CASSPGGGGGEQYF. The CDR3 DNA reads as TGTGCCAGCAGCCCCGGCGGGGGCGGGGGCGAGCAGTACTTC.

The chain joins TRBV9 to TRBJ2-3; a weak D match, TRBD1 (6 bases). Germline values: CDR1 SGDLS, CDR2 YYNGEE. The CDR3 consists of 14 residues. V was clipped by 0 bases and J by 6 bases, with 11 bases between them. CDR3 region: CASSVAQRGDTQYF. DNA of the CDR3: TGTGCCAGCAGCGTAGCCCAAAGGGGGGATACGCAGTATTTT.

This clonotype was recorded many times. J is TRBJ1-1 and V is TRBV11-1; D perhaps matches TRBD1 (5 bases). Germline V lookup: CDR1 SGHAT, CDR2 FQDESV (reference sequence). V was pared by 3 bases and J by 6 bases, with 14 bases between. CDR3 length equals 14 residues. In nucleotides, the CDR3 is TGTGCCAGCAGCTTGGGATCGATGGGGCCTGAAGCTTTCTTT. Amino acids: CASSLGSMGPEAFF.

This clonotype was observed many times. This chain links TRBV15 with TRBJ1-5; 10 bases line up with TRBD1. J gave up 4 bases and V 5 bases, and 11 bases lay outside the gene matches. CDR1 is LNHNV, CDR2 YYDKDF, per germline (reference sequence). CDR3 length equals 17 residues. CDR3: CATSRTGVGQGNQPQHF. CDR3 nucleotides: TGTGCCACCAGCCGCACCGGGGTGGGACAGGGGAATCAGCCCCAGCATTTT.